This TCR beta chain was observed in a study of cytomegalovirus exposure and HLA in healthy donors. V was cut by 3 bases and J by 0 bases, with 12 bases left in between. The CDR3 is 16 amino acids. Per germline, CDR1 LNHNV and CDR2 YYDKDF (reference sequence). The PCR used 60 Vbeta and 13 Jbeta primers. Study processing details: Unique TCR beta chains numbered approximately 80 million in a later analysis, with about 11 million shared. Assay: immunoSEQ multiplex PCR; the TCRdb copy retains only in-frame clones and omits some. V, J and clone size were drawn from that table, and D and trimming were deduced from the DNA. The table has 80,000 to 100,000 clones, roughly 70% seen once.

V gene TRBV15 combines with J gene TRBJ1-3; D unclear. Source material: PBMCs. The TCR was taken from a man younger than 45 in good health and CMV-seropositive. CDR3 sequence reads: CATSSRGVNSGNTIYF. In DNA, the CDR3 is TGTGCCACCAGCAGTCGTGGAGTGAACTCTGGAAACACCATATATTTT. Full variable domain (missing parts from reference TRBV15 and TRBJ1-3): DAMVIQNPRYQVTQFGKPVTLSCSQTLNHNVMYWYQQKSSQAPKLLFHYYDKDFNNEADTPDNFQSRRPNTSFCFLDIRSPGLGDTAMYLCATSSRGVNSGNTIYFGEGSWLTVV.